This entry lists 29 T cell receptor beta chains sequenced from one sample in a study of CD8 T cells in Susac syndrome. Random hexamers primed reverse transcription of 0.5 to 1 ug RNA. Each CDR3 protein is one row after TCRdb ran MiXCR on the immunoSEQ multiplex PCR reads. The sample comprises 130,000 to 150,000 distinct CDR3 sequences, around 94% of which are singletons, and 0.075% to 0.09% rests with the top ten. The sample was CD4+ T cells from PBMCs. These receptors were collected from a human donor in good health.

The V call is TRBV5-1, the J call TRBJ2-7; D call uncertain. V dropped 4 bases and J dropped 7 bases, with 12 bases sitting between them. The length of the CDR3 is 12 residues. The germline gives CDR1 SGHRS, CDR2 YFSETQ. The CDR3 region is CASSQPSKEQYF. The DNA of the CDR3 is TGCGCCAGCAGCCAACCCTCCAAAGAGCAGTACTTC.

The chain combines TRBV3-1 with TRBJ1-1, with D possibly TRBD1 on 5 matching bases. Trimming left V 1 base short and J 3 bases short, with 15 bases between. This CDR3 has 16 amino acids. Germline CDR1 reads LGHDT; CDR2 reads YNNKEL (reference sequence). The CDR3 sequence is CASSQVSGRADTEAFF. CDR3 coding DNA: TGTGCCAGCAGCCAAGTATCCGGCAGGGCGGACACTGAAGCTTTCTTT.

The rearrangement links TRBV29-1 to TRBJ2-1, with D maybe TRBD1 (5 bases). Trimming took off 0 bases at V and 8 bases at J, with 5 bases between the two ends. Germline CDR1 reads SQVTM; CDR2 reads ANQGSEA. The CDR3 is 11 residues long. The CDR3 DNA reads as TGCAGCGTTGAAGAGGGGCATGAGCAGTTCTTC. As protein: CSVEEGHEQFF.

The V and J genes are TRBV4-1 and TRBJ1-1; possible D gene TRBD1, 6 bases. The CDR3 extends over 16 amino acids. CDR1 MGHRA and CDR2 YSYEKL come from the germline V gene. V was pared by 2 bases and J by 1 base, with 14 bases between. CDR3 loop: CASSQPGTPWNTEAFF. The CDR3 DNA sequence: TGCGCCAGCAGCCAACCCGGGACACCCTGGAACACTGAAGCTTTCTTT.

The chain recombines TRBV28 with TRBJ2-1, with TRBD2 matching over 9 bases. The CDR3 totals 15 residues. In germline, CDR1 is MDHEN, CDR2 SYDVKM. J was trimmed by 6 bases and V by 5 bases; bases with no gene match: 8. CDR3 amino acids: CASSHHRAGGNEQFF. CDR3 nucleotides: TGTGCCAGCAGTCACCATCGAGCGGGAGGCAATGAGCAGTTCTTC.

The gene calls are TRBV20-1 and TRBJ2-5; no clear D gene. The CDR3 spans 13 residues. V lost 0 bases and J 5 bases, leaving 10 bases between the germline ends. Germline V gives CDR1 DFQATT, CDR2 SNEGSKA (reference sequence). The CDR3, as DNA: TGCAGTGCTAGAGATCGAGGCTTGGAGACCCAGTACTTC. This encodes CSARDRGLETQYF.

The chain recombines TRBV7-9 with TRBJ2-3; D is uncertain. V shed 4 bases and J shed 6 bases, with 11 bases lying between them. This CDR3 is built from 13 residues. Germline CDR1 and CDR2: SEHNR and FQNEAQ (reference sequence). The DNA for the CDR3 is TGTGCCAGCAGCTCAGGCGACCCGGATACGCAGTATTTT. It yields the protein CASSSGDPDTQYF.

The V gene is TRBV9, the J gene TRBJ1-1, with 7 nucleotides matching TRBD1. The CDR3 consists of 13 residues. V shed 4 bases and J 5 bases; nucleotides not matched to a gene: 5. CDR1 and CDR2 (germline): SGDLS, YYNGEE. The CDR3 coding sequence is TGTGCCAGCAGCACACAGGGGATGACTGAAGCTTTCTTT. Encoded protein: CASSTQGMTEAFF.

The gene calls are TRBV30 and TRBJ2-3, with TRBD1 matching over 7 bases. Germline V gene data show CDR1 as GTSNPN and CDR2 as SVGIG (reference sequence). This CDR3 is built from 14 residues. V gave up 4 bases and J gave up 2 bases; unmatched junction bases: 6. For the CDR3, the DNA is TGTGCCTGGAAATCAGACAGGGACACAGATACGCAGTATTTT. It codes for CAWKSDRDTDTQYF.

The chain employs TRBV5-4 and TRBJ2-3, with TRBD1 as a possible D gene (6 bases). In germline, CDR1 is SGHNT, CDR2 YYREEE (reference sequence). CDR3 length: 14 amino acids. Between the trimmed V and J ends, which lost 2 bases and 7 bases, there was a span of 14 bases. For the CDR3, the DNA is TGTGCCAGCAGCTTCGGACAGTCCCTCAATACGCAGTATTTT. Translated: CASSFGQSLNTQYF.

V and J are TRBV18 and TRBJ1-3; no definite D call. The CDR3 loop spans 12 amino acids. Trimming removed 8 bases from V and 4 bases from J, with 9 bases in between. Germline V gene sequence: CDR1 KGHSH, CDR2 LQKENI. DNA for the CDR3: TGTGCCAGCCGGACGGAGGGAAACACCATATATTTT. This sequence encodes CASRTEGNTIYF. Combining the CDR3 with reference TRBV18 and TRBJ1-3 gives the whole variable domain NAGVMQNPRHLVRRRGQEARLRCSPMKGHSHVYWYRQLPEEGLKFMVYLQKENIIDESGMPKERFSAEFPKEGPSILRIQQVVRGDSAAYFCASRTEGNTIYFGEGSWLTVV.

The rearrangement joins TRBV5-4 to TRBJ2-7; no definite D call. Per germline, CDR1 SGHNT and CDR2 YYREEE (reference sequence). The CDR3 loop spans 12 amino acids. V was cut by 2 bases and J by 6 bases, with 9 bases left in between. The CDR3 coding sequence is TGTGCCAGCAGCTTCCCCTATGGCGAGCAGTACTTC. Translated: CASSFPYGEQYF. Based on the CDR3 plus reference TRBV5-4 and TRBJ2-7, the full variable domain is ETGVTQSPTHLIKTRGQQVTLRCSSQSGHNTVSWYQQALGQGPQFIFQYYREEENGRGNFPPRFSGLQFPNYSSELNVNALELDDSALYLCASSFPYGEQYFGPGTRLTVT.

The CDR3 sequence: CASSDDDRVYF. CDR3 bases: TGTGCCAGCAGCGACGACGACAGGGTGTACTTC. The chain joins TRBV6-5 to TRBJ2-7, with TRBD1 matching over 7 bases. Germline-derived CDR1 and CDR2 are MNHEY and SVGAGI. The CDR3 loop spans 11 amino acids. Trimming cost V 6 bases and J 12 bases; bases outside gene matches: 8.

The chain couples TRBV12-3 or TRBV12-4 to TRBJ1-2; D perhaps matches TRBD1 (5 bases). This CDR3 has 14 amino acids. The V and J ends lost 3 bases and 5 bases respectively, with 13 bases between them. Written as DNA, the CDR3 is TGTGCCAGCAGTTTCGGCAGGGTCGGGTATGGCTACACCTTC. The encoded protein is CASSFGRVGYGYTF.

This clonotype came up once. This rearrangement joins TRBV13 to TRBJ2-1; TRBD2 matches at 13 bases. The CDR3 consists of 17 residues. The germline V gene encodes CDR1 PRHDT and CDR2 FYEKMQ (reference sequence). V trimming: 1 base; J trimming: 9 bases; junction bases outside the gene matches: 9. The CDR3 spells CASSLDPGTSGIAEQFF. CDR3 coding DNA: TGTGCCAGCAGCTTAGATCCGGGGACTAGCGGGATTGCTGAGCAGTTCTTC.

The genes are TRBV12-3 or TRBV12-4 and TRBJ1-1; 9 nucleotides agree with TRBD1. The V and J ends lost 4 bases and 9 bases, in that order; junction bases with no gene match: 3. The CDR3 length is 12 residues. DNA for the CDR3: TGTGCCAGCAGTTATGACAGGGGGAAAGCTTTCTTT. It encodes CASSYDRGKAFF.

The genes are TRBV11-3 and TRBJ2-1; tentatively, D is TRBD1 or TRBD2 (5 bases each). V was trimmed by 3 bases and J by 4 bases, leaving 10 bases between them. This CDR3 has 14 amino acids. CDR1 is SGHNT and CDR2 is YENEEA in the germline V gene. CDR3 sequence (DNA): TGTGCCAGCAGCTTTCGGGGACGGTACAATGAGCAGTTCTTC. This gives the protein CASSFRGRYNEQFF.

This clonotype was observed a single time. The chain employs TRBV2 and TRBJ1-4, with D maybe TRBD1 (6 bases). Germline lookup yields CDR1 SNHLY and CDR2 FYNNEI. Trimming cost V 8 bases and J 7 bases, with 14 bases left between them. This CDR3 contains 13 residues. The CDR3 DNA reads TGTGCCAGCGTCCGGGACAAGAGTGAAAAACTGTTTTTT. This gives the protein CASVRDKSEKLFF.

The chain employs TRBV20-1 and TRBJ2-1; TRBD2 is a possible D gene (6 bases). This CDR3 contains 11 residues. The germline V and J ends were trimmed by 3 bases and 7 bases, with 7 bases remaining between them. CDR1 DFQATT and CDR2 SNEGSKA come from the germline V gene (reference sequence). CDR3 region: CSASGGNEQFF. CDR3 nucleotides: TGCAGTGCTAGCGGAGGGAATGAGCAGTTCTTC.

The V and J genes are TRBV7-9 and TRBJ1-4; TRBD1 might be the D (6 bases). The CDR3 consists of 15 residues. Per germline, CDR1 SEHNR and CDR2 FQNEAQ (reference sequence). V lost 8 bases and J lost 1, with 14 bases in between. CDR3 nucleotide sequence: TGTGCCAGCCGAACTACACAGGGAACTAATGAAAAACTGTTTTTT. It encodes CASRTTQGTNEKLFF.

The chain couples TRBV5-1 to TRBJ2-7, with TRBD2 matching 9 bases. The V gene's germline CDR1 is SGHRS and CDR2 YFSETQ. Losses at the gene ends were 4 bases for V and 1 base for J; bases not matched to a gene: 9. CDR3 size: 16 residues. CDR3 sequence (DNA): TGCGCCAGCAGCGCCCAGCGACTAGCGGTTTCCTACGAGCAGTACTTC. Protein: CASSAQRLAVSYEQYF.

In its sample, this clonotype was seen a few times. The V gene is TRBV27, the J gene TRBJ2-7, with 9 bases matching TRBD1. The J segment lost 5 bases and the V segment lost 1 base, leaving 3 bases of the junction unmatched. CDR1 and CDR2 from the germline V gene are MNHEY and SMNVEV (reference sequence). The CDR3 totals 14 residues. The DNA of the CDR3 is TGTGCCAGCAGTTTATTGCGGGACAGGGACGAGCAGTACTTC. Its protein is CASSLLRDRDEQYF.

The chain is built from TRBV6-5 and TRBJ1-2, with a possible D match to TRBD1 (5 bases). CDR1 MNHEY and CDR2 SVGAGI come from the germline V gene. This CDR3 is built from 14 residues. Trimming removed 4 bases at V and 2 bases at J, with 11 bases between. CDR3 amino acids: CASSWSRGNYGYTF. The CDR3 coding sequence is TGTGCCAGCAGTTGGTCTCGGGGGAACTATGGCTACACCTTC.

The chain combines TRBV6-6 with TRBJ2-7; the match to TRBD2 covers 8 bases. J gave up 6 bases and V 4 bases, and 5 bases lay outside the gene matches. This CDR3 has 13 amino acids. Germline CDR1 MNHNY, CDR2 SVGAGI (reference sequence). CDR3 sequence (DNA): TGTGCCAGCAGTTTCGGGACTAGTAGCGAGCAGTACTTC. It is translated as CASSFGTSSEQYF.

The genes are TRBV5-1 and TRBJ1-1; D may be TRBD1 (5 bases). The CDR3 has 18 amino acids. Germline V gene sequence: CDR1 SGHRS, CDR2 YFSETQ. The V end was cut by 4 bases, the J end by 1 base, with 23 bases between. The CDR3 DNA reads TGCGCCAGCAGCCGTGCTACAGGCGGCCGCGGCGGGAACACTGAAGCTTTCTTT. Translation gives CASSRATGGRGGNTEAFF. The full variable domain, in which reference TRBV5-1 and TRBJ1-1 provide the parts outside the CDR3, is KAGVTQTPRYLIKTRGQQVTLSCSPISGHRSVSWYQQTPGQGLQFLFEYFSETQRNKGNFPGRFSGRQFSNSRSEMNVSTLELGDSALYLCASSRATGGRGGNTEAFFGQGTRLTVV.

This clonotype was detected only once. The chain has TRBV2 and TRBJ2-1; TRBD1 is a possible D gene (6 bases). The germline V and J ends were trimmed by 6 bases and 4 bases, with 16 bases remaining between them. This CDR3 has 15 amino acids. CDR1 and CDR2 (germline): SNHLY, FYNNEI. The CDR3 spells CASSVVTGMYNEQFF. DNA for the CDR3: TGTGCCAGCAGCGTCGTCACAGGGATGTACAATGAGCAGTTCTTC. Supplemented by reference TRBV2 and TRBJ2-1, the full variable domain reads EPEVTQTPSHQVTQMGQEVILRCVPISNHLYFYWYRQILGQKVEFLVSFYNNEISEKSEIFDDQFSVERPDGSNFTLKIRSTKLEDSAMYFCASSVVTGMYNEQFFGPGTRLTVL.

A single count supports this clonotype. This rearrangement joins TRBV6-1 to TRBJ2-1; D gene uncertain. The V end was cut by 1 base, the J end by 6 bases, with 16 bases between. Germline assignment: CDR1 MNHNS and CDR2 SASEGT. CDR3 length equals 16 residues. CDR3 coding DNA: TGTGCCAGCAGTGAAGGAGCTGGTTTCCCCGGCAATGAGCAGTTCTTC. Its protein product is CASSEGAGFPGNEQFF.

The chain is built from TRBV6-5 and TRBJ2-7; TRBD2 matches at 8 bases. V was clipped by 7 bases and J by 2 bases; unmatched bases: 7. The germline gives CDR1 MNHEY, CDR2 SVGAGI. The CDR3 sequence is 14 residues long. CDR3 sequence: CASKPGRGPYEQYF. The CDR3 bases are TGTGCCAGCAAACCCGGGAGGGGTCCCTACGAGCAGTACTTC.

The chain has TRBV19 and TRBJ1-1; D is uncertain. Trimming removed 3 bases at V and 0 bases at J, with 2 bases between. The CDR3 length is 12 residues. The germline V gene encodes CDR1 LNHDA and CDR2 SQIVND (reference sequence). The CDR3 protein is CASSILNTEAFF. CDR3 bases: TGTGCCAGTAGTATCTTGAACACTGAAGCTTTCTTT. Based on the CDR3 plus reference TRBV19 and TRBJ1-1, the full variable domain is DGGITQSPKYLFRKEGQNVTLSCEQNLNHDAMYWYRQDPGQGLRLIYYSQIVNDFQKGDIAEGYSVSREKKESFPLTVTSAQKNPTAFYLCASSILNTEAFFGQGTRLTVV.